The clone carrying this T cell receptor (beta chain) was seen at least ten times. Its antigen is still unknown. The CDR3 runs to 14 residues. Trimming took 4 bases from V and 5 from J, leaving 14 bases between them. Germline CDR1 SGHTA, CDR2 FQGNSA. One entry per CDR3 protein results from TCRdb running MiXCR on the reads. The top ten hold about 90% of the sample, which has more than 20,000 distinct CDR3 sequences, about 23% seen once. This sample was included in a study of T cell repertoires in cytomegalovirus infection. At the level of the study: Evidence of both CMV infection and a matching HLA type came from public TCR beta signatures.

Study-wide results and limits: CMV-specific TCR beta clonotypes restricted by HLA-C dominated the ex vivo response.

The rearrangement links TRBV7-2 to TRBJ1-1; possibly TRBD1 for D (5 bases). Sequenced here: CD8+ T cells from cultured PBMCs, sampled from culture after CMV antigen stimulation. The receptor was isolated from a human donor in good health (CMV status not recorded). Some clones in this sample may be carry-over from other donors' samples. This chain's CDR3 is CASSSRDRRTEAFF. The CDR3 DNA reads as TGTGCCAGCAGCTCCCGGGACCGCCGAACTGAAGCTTTCTTT.